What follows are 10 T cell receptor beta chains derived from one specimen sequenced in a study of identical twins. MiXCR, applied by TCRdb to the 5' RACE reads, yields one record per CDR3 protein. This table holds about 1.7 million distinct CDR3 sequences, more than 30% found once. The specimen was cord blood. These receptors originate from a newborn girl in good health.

The chain's CDR3 is CASSESPPGHPDTEAFF. DNA of the CDR3: TGCGCCAGCAGTGAGTCCCCACCGGGACACCCGGACACTGAAGCTTTCTTT. The rearrangement uses TRBV10-2 and TRBJ1-1; a possible D gene is TRBD1 (6 bases). CDR3 length: 17 residues. CDR1 WSHSY and CDR2 SAAADI come from the germline V gene. V lost 0 bases to trimming and J lost 3 bases, with 17 bases between them.

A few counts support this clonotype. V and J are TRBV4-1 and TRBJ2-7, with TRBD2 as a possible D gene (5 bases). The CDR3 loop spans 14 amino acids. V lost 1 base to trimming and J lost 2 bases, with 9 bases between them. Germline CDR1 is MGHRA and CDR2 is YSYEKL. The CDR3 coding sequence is TGCGCCAGCAGCCAAGGACTATCGGCCTACGAGCAGTACTTC. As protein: CASSQGLSAYEQYF.

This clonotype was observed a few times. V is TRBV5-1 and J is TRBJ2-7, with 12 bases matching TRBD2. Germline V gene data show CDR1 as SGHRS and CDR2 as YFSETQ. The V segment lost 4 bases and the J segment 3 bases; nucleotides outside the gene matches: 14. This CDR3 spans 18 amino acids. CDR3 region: CASSRGTSGFGYLYEQYF. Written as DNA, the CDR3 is TGCGCCAGCAGCCGAGGGACTAGCGGGTTCGGTTATCTCTACGAGCAGTACTTC.

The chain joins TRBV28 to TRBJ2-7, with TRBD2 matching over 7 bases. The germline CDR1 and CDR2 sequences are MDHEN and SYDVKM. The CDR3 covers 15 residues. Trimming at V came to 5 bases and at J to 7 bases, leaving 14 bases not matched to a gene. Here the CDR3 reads CASSPLSGAFGEQYF. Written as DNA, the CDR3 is TGTGCCAGCAGTCCCTTGAGCGGGGCCTTCGGGGAGCAGTACTTC. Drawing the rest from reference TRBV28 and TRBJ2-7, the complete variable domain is DVKVTQSSRYLVKRTGEKVFLECVQDMDHENMFWYRQDPGLGLRLIYFSYDVKMKEKGDIPEGYSVSREKKERFSLILESASTNQTSMYLCASSPLSGAFGEQYFGPGTRLTVT.

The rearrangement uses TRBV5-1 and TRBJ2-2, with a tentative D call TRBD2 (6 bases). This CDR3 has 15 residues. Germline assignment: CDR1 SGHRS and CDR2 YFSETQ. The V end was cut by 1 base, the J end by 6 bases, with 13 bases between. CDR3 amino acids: CASSLPGVRAGELFF. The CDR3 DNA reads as TGCGCCAGCAGCTTGCCGGGAGTGAGGGCCGGGGAGCTGTTTTTT.

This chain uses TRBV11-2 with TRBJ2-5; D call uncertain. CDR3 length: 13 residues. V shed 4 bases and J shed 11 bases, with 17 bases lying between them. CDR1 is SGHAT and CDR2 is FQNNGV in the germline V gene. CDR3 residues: CASSYDPYNEQYF. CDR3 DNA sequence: TGTGCCAGCAGCTATGACCCCTACAATGAGCAGTACTTC.

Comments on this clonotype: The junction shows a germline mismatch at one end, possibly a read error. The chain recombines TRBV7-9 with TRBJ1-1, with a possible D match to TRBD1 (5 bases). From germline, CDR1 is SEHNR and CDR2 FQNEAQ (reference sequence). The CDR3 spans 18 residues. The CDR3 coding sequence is TGTGCCAGCAGCTTAGTATTCTGGAGGGAGGGGATGAACACCGAAGCTTTCTTT. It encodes CASSLVFWREGMNTEAFF.

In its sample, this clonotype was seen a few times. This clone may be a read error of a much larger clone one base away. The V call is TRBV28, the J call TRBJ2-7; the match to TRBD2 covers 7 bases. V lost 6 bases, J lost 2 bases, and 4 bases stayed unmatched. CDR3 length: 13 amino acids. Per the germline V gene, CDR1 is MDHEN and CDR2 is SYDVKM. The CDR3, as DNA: TGTGCCAGCAGATTAGCGGGCCCCTACGAGCAGTACTTC. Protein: CASRLAGPYEQYF.

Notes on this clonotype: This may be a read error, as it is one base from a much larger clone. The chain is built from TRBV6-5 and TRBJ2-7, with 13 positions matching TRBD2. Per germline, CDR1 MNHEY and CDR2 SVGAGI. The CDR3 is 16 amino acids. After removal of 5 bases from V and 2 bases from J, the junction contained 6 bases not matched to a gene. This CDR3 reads CASSHTTSGRPYEQYF. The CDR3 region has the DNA TGTGCCAGCAGTCACACGACTAGCGGGAGGCCCTACGAGCAGTACTTC.

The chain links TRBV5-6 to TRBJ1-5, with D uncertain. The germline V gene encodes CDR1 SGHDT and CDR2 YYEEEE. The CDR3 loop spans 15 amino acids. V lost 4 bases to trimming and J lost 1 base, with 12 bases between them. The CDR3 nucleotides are TGTGCCAGCAGCCTAACCAAGTTCAGCAATCAGCCCCAGCATTTT. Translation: CASSLTKFSNQPQHF. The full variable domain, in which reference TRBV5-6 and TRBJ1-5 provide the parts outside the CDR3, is DAGVTQSPTHLIKTRGQQVTLRCSPKSGHDTVSWYQQALGQGPQFIFQYYEEEERQRGNFPDRFSGHQFPNYSSELNVNALLLGDSALYLCASSLTKFSNQPQHFGDGTRLSIL.